Shown below are 30 T cell receptor beta chains from a single sample sequenced in a study of blood T cell repertoires in COVID-19. Clones were read by immunoSEQ multiplex PCR, and TCRdb kept only the in-frame ones, dropping some. The sample has about 250,000 clones, around 90% seen once. Sample: PBMCs or T cells enriched from blood (not recorded which). The receptor set was obtained from a woman aged 25 to 45 with acute COVID-19.

This clone was detected once. This chain connects TRBV4-1 to TRBJ2-1, with D uncertain. The V end was cut by 1 base, the J end by 9 bases, with 4 bases between. CDR3 length: 11 residues. CDR1 and CDR2 (germline): MGHRA, YSYEKL. CDR3 sequence (DNA): TGCGCCAGCAGCCAAGCCCGTGAGCAGTTCTTC. It is translated as CASSQAREQFF.

This clone was observed a few times. The V and J genes are TRBV6-5 and TRBJ1-1, with a weak D call TRBD1 (5 bases). The CDR3 covers 15 residues. Germline CDR1 MNHEY, CDR2 SVGAGI. Trimming took 1 base from V and 2 from J, leaving 11 bases between them. CDR3: CASSYFAGQNTEAFF. CDR3 in DNA: TGTGCCAGCAGTTACTTCGCAGGGCAAAACACTGAAGCTTTCTTT.

The chain is built from TRBV30 and TRBJ2-1; D not resolved. The CDR3 is 11 amino acids. Trimming stripped 1 base from V and 9 bases from J, with 7 bases between. Germline assignment: CDR1 GTSNPN and CDR2 SVGIG (reference sequence). CDR3 protein: CAWSASFEQFF. CDR3 bases: TGTGCCTGGAGTGCCAGTTTTGAGCAGTTCTTC.

The chain employs TRBV29-1 and TRBJ2-7, with D possibly matching TRBD2 (7 bases). V lost 3 bases and J 7 bases, leaving 22 bases between the germline ends. The CDR3 has 15 amino acids. The germline gives CDR1 SQVTM, CDR2 ANQGSEA. The CDR3 sequence: CSVDRGGGGGKEQYF. Here the CDR3 DNA reads TGCAGCGTTGATCGAGGGGGGGGCGGAGGTAAAGAGCAGTACTTC.

The chain recombines TRBV9 with TRBJ2-7; TRBD2 matches 8 bases. Germline V CDR1 and CDR2: SGDLS, YYNGEE. V dropped 3 bases and J dropped 2; count of bases not matched to a gene: 7. CDR3 length equals 15 residues. CDR3 amino acids: CASSEVAGPTYEQYF. CDR3 nucleotides: TGTGCCAGCAGCGAGGTAGCGGGGCCCACCTACGAGCAGTACTTC.

A single count supports this clone. The gene calls are TRBV5-1 and TRBJ1-2, with TRBD1 as a possible D gene (5 bases). Germline loops: CDR1 SGHRS, CDR2 YFSETQ. Trimming left V 1 base short and J 0 bases short, with 16 bases between. The CDR3 is made up of 17 amino acids. The CDR3 protein is CASSLIGTGRANYGYTF. The CDR3 DNA is TGCGCCAGCAGCTTGATTGGTACAGGTCGAGCTAACTATGGCTACACCTTC.

The gene calls are TRBV6-5 and TRBJ1-2, with 9 bases matching TRBD1. CDR1 and CDR2 from the germline V gene are MNHEY and SVGAGI. The CDR3 is 15 residues long. V lost 7 bases and J lost 2; bases outside the gene matches: 8. The CDR3 loop is CASISRGTGNYGYTF. For the CDR3, the DNA is TGTGCCAGCATTTCTAGGGGGACAGGGAACTATGGCTACACCTTC.

This chain links TRBV7-8 with TRBJ1-5, with D hard to call. CDR1 is SGHVS, CDR2 FQNEAQ, per germline. CDR3 length equals 14 residues. V was cut by 8 bases and J by 1 base, with 12 bases left in between. This chain's CDR3 is CASGHGLSNQPQHF. CDR3 DNA: TGTGCCAGCGGGCATGGACTGAGCAATCAGCCCCAGCATTTT. Together with reference TRBV7-8 and TRBJ1-5, the CDR3 gives the full variable domain: GAGVSQSPRYKVAKRGQDVALRCDPISGHVSLFWYQQALGQGPEFLTYFQNEAQLDKSGLPSDRFFAERPEGSVSTLKIQRTQQEDSAVYLCASGHGLSNQPQHFGDGTRLSIL.

V and J are TRBV29-1 and TRBJ1-1; TRBD1 might be the D (5 bases). V lost 7 bases and J 1 base, leaving 10 bases between the germline ends. This CDR3 comprises 12 residues. CDR1 is SQVTM and CDR2 is ANQGSEA in the germline V gene. Here the CDR3 reads CSAAGENTEAFF. In DNA, the CDR3 is TGCAGCGCGGCGGGGGAGAACACTGAAGCTTTCTTT.

This sequence joins TRBV2 and TRBJ1-1, with 7 positions matching TRBD1. The CDR3 has 13 amino acids. Germline V gives CDR1 SNHLY, CDR2 FYNNEI. Germline trimming cut 9 bases from V and 0 bases from J; bases unmatched to any gene: 4. The CDR3 coding sequence is TGTGCCAGTTCGACAGGGCTGAACACTGAAGCTTTCTTT. Encoded protein: CASSTGLNTEAFF.

This chain links TRBV28 with TRBJ1-5; 7 nucleotides match TRBD1. Germline assignment: CDR1 MDHEN and CDR2 SYDVKM. This CDR3 has 15 amino acids. V was clipped by 2 bases and J by 6 bases; unmatched bases: 7. The CDR3 loop is CASSLAQGSVQPQHF. The CDR3 nucleotides read TGTGCCAGCAGTTTAGCACAGGGGAGTGTTCAGCCCCAGCATTTT.

The J gene is TRBJ1-1, the V gene TRBV28; TRBD1 might be the D (6 bases). V dropped 5 bases and J dropped 1 base, with 17 bases sitting between them. The CDR3 has 16 residues. Germline loops: CDR1 MDHEN, CDR2 SYDVKM. CDR3 coding DNA: TGTGCCAGCAGTCCCCCAGGGGCATATAAGAACACTGAAGCTTTCTTT. Its protein product is CASSPPGAYKNTEAFF.

The CDR3: CASWTGGGEQYF. As DNA, the CDR3 is TGCGCCAGCTGGACAGGGGGGGGCGAGCAGTACTTC. The chain carries TRBV10-1 and TRBJ2-7; 10 bases align to TRBD1. Germline assignment: CDR1 WNHNN and CDR2 SYGVQD (reference sequence). J gave up 6 bases and V 8 bases, and 4 bases lay outside the gene matches. The CDR3 loop spans 12 amino acids.

The genes are TRBV5-1 and TRBJ1-6, with TRBD1 identical over 10 bases. Germline assignment: CDR1 SGHRS and CDR2 YFSETQ. The CDR3 is made up of 15 amino acids. Trimming cost V 4 bases and J 6 bases; bases outside gene matches: 4. The DNA for the CDR3 is TGCGCCAGCAGCATGGGGACAGGGGTTAATTCACCCCTCCACTTT. Translation gives CASSMGTGVNSPLHF.

The gene calls are TRBV11-2 and TRBJ2-5; 7 bases match TRBD2. Germline-derived CDR1 and CDR2 are SGHAT and FQNNGV. The CDR3 sequence is 15 residues long. Unmatched junction bases numbered 10, after V lost 7 bases and J lost 2 bases. The DNA for the CDR3 is TGTGCCAGCACCCGATCTAAGCGGGAACAAGAGACCCAGTACTTC. Its translation: CASTRSKREQETQYF.

The chain combines TRBV7-3 with TRBJ1-2; TRBD1 matches 8 bases. The CDR3 has 15 residues. With 2 bases clipped from V and 3 bases from J, the junction kept 5 bases outside the gene matches. CDR1 is SGHTA and CDR2 is FQGTGA in the germline V gene. CDR3 bases: TGTGCCAGCAGCTTACTTGGACAGGGCGACTATGGCTACACCTTC. This encodes CASSLLGQGDYGYTF. The variable domain in full, completed from reference TRBV7-3 and TRBJ1-2, reads GAGVSQTPSNKVTEKGKYVELRCDPISGHTALYWYRQSLGQGPEFLIYFQGTGAADDSGLPNDRFFAVRPEGSVSTLKIQRTERGDSAVYLCASSLLGQGDYGYTFGSGTRLTVV.

V gene TRBV7-9 combines with J gene TRBJ2-2, with 10 bases aligning to TRBD1. Germline assignment: CDR1 SEHNR and CDR2 FQNEAQ (reference sequence). The V gene end was trimmed by 5 bases and the J gene end by 6 bases; junction bases not matched to a gene: 15. There are 18 residues in the CDR3. This chain's CDR3 is CASSPWTGGSPLSGELFF. The CDR3 nucleotides read TGTGCCAGCAGCCCATGGACAGGGGGGAGTCCCTTGTCCGGGGAGCTGTTTTTT.

This rearrangement joins TRBV5-1 to TRBJ2-1, with D hard to call. The CDR3 totals 16 residues. Trimming stripped 0 bases from V and 8 bases from J, with 18 bases between. Germline CDR1 is SGHRS and CDR2 is YFSETQ. The CDR3 is CASSLGRVLTGDEQFF. The CDR3 coding sequence is TGCGCCAGCAGCTTGGGCCGGGTCCTCACCGGAGATGAGCAGTTCTTC.

The chain couples TRBV6-5 to TRBJ2-5, with a possible D match to TRBD2 (5 bases). The V end was cut by 7 bases, the J end by 5 bases, with 17 bases between. Germline loops: CDR1 MNHEY, CDR2 SVGAGI. CDR3 length: 14 residues. The CDR3 region has the DNA TGTGCCAGCACCAGACGGCCCGGGATGGAGACCCAGTACTTC. This gives the protein CASTRRPGMETQYF.

V gene TRBV30 combines with J gene TRBJ1-1; tentatively, D is TRBD1 (6 bases). Germline CDR1 is GTSNPN and CDR2 is SVGIG (reference sequence). V was clipped by 4 bases and J by 11 bases, with 14 bases between them. CDR3 length: 11 amino acids. CDR3: CAWNRVFSAFF. The CDR3 DNA is TGTGCCTGGAACAGGGTTTTTTCGGCTTTCTTT.

V and J are TRBV28 and TRBJ1-2; 7 positions agree with TRBD1. The germline gives CDR1 MDHEN, CDR2 SYDVKM. The CDR3 totals 19 residues. V lost 3 bases to trimming and J lost 4 bases; unmatched junction nucleotides: 20. In nucleotides, the CDR3 is TGTGCCAGCAGTTTCCGAGTGGGGGAACAGGGGTATTATAGCTATGGCTACACCTTC. Amino acid sequence: CASSFRVGEQGYYSYGYTF.

The J gene is TRBJ2-1, the V gene TRBV11-2, with 10 bases lining up with TRBD2. V was clipped by 4 bases and J by 10 bases; unmatched bases: 4. CDR1 is SGHAT and CDR2 is FQNNGV in the germline V gene. The CDR3 spans 13 residues. The CDR3 DNA reads TGTGCCAGCAGCTCTACTAGCGGGGACGAGCAGTTCTTC. Amino acid sequence: CASSSTSGDEQFF.

This clone was seen only a few times. CDR3 protein: CASTKRDTEAFF. CDR3 DNA sequence: TGTGCCAGCACCAAGAGGGACACTGAAGCTTTCTTT. V and J are TRBV11-1 and TRBJ1-1; D gene unclear. The CDR3 has 12 residues. Germline V lookup: CDR1 SGHAT, CDR2 FQDESV (reference sequence). V lost 7 bases and J 3 bases, leaving 9 bases between the germline ends.

V is TRBV19 and J is TRBJ1-5; D remains unclear. V lost 6 bases and J 4 bases, leaving 10 bases between the germline ends. The CDR3 extends over 13 amino acids. The germline CDR1 and CDR2 sequences are LNHDA and SQIVND (reference sequence). The CDR3 DNA is TGTGCCAGTAGACTGGGAGGGAATCAGCCCCAGCATTTT. Amino acid sequence: CASRLGGNQPQHF.

The chain recombines TRBV27 with TRBJ2-7, with 10 bases matching TRBD1. V shed 6 bases, J shed 5 bases, and the junction held 7 bases outside the gene matches. Germline V lookup: CDR1 MNHEY, CDR2 SMNVEV (reference sequence). This CDR3 has 14 amino acids. As DNA, the CDR3 is TGTGCCAGCAGCCTGGGACAGGGGAAGAACGAGCAGTACTTC. Its protein product is CASSLGQGKNEQYF.

CDR3 in amino acids: CASSPPSGRDSPLHF. In nucleotides, the CDR3 is TGTGCCAGCTCACCACCATCGGGCAGGGATTCACCCCTCCACTTT. This chain connects TRBV18 to TRBJ1-6; tentatively, D is TRBD1 (5 bases). The V and J ends lost 0 bases and 8 bases respectively, with 11 bases between them. Germline V CDR1 and CDR2: KGHSH, LQKENI. The CDR3 loop spans 15 amino acids.

The genes are TRBV4-1 and TRBJ2-7; D remains ambiguous. Between the trimmed V and J ends, which lost 2 bases and 2 bases, there was a span of 10 bases. The CDR3 extends over 14 amino acids. Germline V CDR1 and CDR2: MGHRA, YSYEKL. The CDR3 spells CASSQTWAPYEQYF. CDR3 sequence (DNA): TGCGCCAGCAGCCAAACCTGGGCCCCCTACGAGCAGTACTTC.

The chain carries TRBV4-1 and TRBJ1-1; D unresolved. V was cut by 5 bases and J by 3 bases, with 13 bases left in between. CDR1 and CDR2 (germline): MGHRA, YSYEKL. The length of the CDR3 is 14 residues. The DNA for the CDR3 is TGCGCCAGCAGCGTCTCTCCCGGGGACACTGAAGCTTTCTTT. Translation gives CASSVSPGDTEAFF.

This clone was observed a few times. The V call is TRBV10-1, the J call TRBJ1-5, with D possibly being TRBD1 (6 bases). V dropped 4 bases and J dropped 2 bases, with 6 bases sitting between them. In germline, CDR1 is WNHNN, CDR2 SYGVQD (reference sequence). The CDR3 loop spans 13 amino acids. The CDR3 spells CASSAGGNQPQHF. DNA for the CDR3: TGCGCCAGCAGTGCAGGGGGCAATCAGCCCCAGCATTTT.

The chain combines TRBV28 with TRBJ2-3; the match to TRBD2 covers 9 bases. Germline V CDR1 and CDR2: MDHEN, SYDVKM. V lost 4 bases to trimming and J lost 2 bases; unmatched junction nucleotides: 13. This CDR3 spans 18 amino acids. CDR3 in DNA: TGTGCCAGCAGTTCACCTCTCTCGACTAGCGGAAACACAGATACGCAGTATTTT. Translated, it gives CASSSPLSTSGNTDTQYF.